Detailed here is one TCR beta chain. As yet, its antigen is unknown. These data belong to a study of response to subunit inactivated influenza vaccine. Findings and caveats of the study: Researchers suggested that each seasonal influenza vaccination recruits few new T cells.

Germline V lookup: CDR1 MNHEY, CDR2 SVGAGI. This CDR3 has 16 residues. The V end lost 0 bases, the J end lost 0 bases, and 9 bases lay between the germline ends. TCRdb re-called the RT-PCR reads through MiXCR, storing one row per CDR3 protein. The data show approximately 680,000 distinct CDR3 sequences, less than 20% seen once. The sample in question was PBMCs from blood, obtained approximately 12 days after vaccination. This chain uses TRBV6-5 with TRBJ2-1; D is tentatively TRBD1 or TRBD2 (5 bases each). This clonotype originated in a man in his fifties or sixties who received an inactivated influenza vaccine. The CDR3 loop is CASSYSPGPSYNEQFF. The CDR3 DNA reads TGTGCCAGCAGTTACTCGCCGGGGCCCTCCTACAATGAGCAGTTCTTC.